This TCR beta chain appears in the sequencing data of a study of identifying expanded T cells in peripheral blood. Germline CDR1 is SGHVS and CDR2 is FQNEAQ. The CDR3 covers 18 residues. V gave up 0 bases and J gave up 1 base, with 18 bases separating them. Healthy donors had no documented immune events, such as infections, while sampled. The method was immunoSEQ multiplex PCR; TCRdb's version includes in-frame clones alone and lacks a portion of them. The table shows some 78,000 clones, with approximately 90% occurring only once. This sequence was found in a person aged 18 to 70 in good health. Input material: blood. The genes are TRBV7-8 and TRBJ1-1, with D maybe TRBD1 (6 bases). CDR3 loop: CASSLAGKKGDSNTEAFF. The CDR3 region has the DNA TGTGCCAGCAGCTTAGCAGGGAAAAAGGGGGATTCGAACACTGAAGCTTTCTTT.